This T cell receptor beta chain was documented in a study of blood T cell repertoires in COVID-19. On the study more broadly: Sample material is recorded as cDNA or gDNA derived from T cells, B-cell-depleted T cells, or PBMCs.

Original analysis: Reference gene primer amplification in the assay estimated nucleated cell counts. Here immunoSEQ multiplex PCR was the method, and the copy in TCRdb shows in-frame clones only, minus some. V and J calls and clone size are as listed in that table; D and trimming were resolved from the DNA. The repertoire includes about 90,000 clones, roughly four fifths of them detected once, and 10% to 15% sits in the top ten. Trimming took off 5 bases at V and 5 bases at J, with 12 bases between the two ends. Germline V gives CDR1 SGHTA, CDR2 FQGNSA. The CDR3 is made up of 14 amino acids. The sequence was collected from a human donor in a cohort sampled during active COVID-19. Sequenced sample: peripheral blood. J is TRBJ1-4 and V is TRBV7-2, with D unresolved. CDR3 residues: CASSAGISNEKLFF. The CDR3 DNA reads TGTGCCAGCAGCGCGGGAATTTCGAATGAAAAACTGTTTTTT.